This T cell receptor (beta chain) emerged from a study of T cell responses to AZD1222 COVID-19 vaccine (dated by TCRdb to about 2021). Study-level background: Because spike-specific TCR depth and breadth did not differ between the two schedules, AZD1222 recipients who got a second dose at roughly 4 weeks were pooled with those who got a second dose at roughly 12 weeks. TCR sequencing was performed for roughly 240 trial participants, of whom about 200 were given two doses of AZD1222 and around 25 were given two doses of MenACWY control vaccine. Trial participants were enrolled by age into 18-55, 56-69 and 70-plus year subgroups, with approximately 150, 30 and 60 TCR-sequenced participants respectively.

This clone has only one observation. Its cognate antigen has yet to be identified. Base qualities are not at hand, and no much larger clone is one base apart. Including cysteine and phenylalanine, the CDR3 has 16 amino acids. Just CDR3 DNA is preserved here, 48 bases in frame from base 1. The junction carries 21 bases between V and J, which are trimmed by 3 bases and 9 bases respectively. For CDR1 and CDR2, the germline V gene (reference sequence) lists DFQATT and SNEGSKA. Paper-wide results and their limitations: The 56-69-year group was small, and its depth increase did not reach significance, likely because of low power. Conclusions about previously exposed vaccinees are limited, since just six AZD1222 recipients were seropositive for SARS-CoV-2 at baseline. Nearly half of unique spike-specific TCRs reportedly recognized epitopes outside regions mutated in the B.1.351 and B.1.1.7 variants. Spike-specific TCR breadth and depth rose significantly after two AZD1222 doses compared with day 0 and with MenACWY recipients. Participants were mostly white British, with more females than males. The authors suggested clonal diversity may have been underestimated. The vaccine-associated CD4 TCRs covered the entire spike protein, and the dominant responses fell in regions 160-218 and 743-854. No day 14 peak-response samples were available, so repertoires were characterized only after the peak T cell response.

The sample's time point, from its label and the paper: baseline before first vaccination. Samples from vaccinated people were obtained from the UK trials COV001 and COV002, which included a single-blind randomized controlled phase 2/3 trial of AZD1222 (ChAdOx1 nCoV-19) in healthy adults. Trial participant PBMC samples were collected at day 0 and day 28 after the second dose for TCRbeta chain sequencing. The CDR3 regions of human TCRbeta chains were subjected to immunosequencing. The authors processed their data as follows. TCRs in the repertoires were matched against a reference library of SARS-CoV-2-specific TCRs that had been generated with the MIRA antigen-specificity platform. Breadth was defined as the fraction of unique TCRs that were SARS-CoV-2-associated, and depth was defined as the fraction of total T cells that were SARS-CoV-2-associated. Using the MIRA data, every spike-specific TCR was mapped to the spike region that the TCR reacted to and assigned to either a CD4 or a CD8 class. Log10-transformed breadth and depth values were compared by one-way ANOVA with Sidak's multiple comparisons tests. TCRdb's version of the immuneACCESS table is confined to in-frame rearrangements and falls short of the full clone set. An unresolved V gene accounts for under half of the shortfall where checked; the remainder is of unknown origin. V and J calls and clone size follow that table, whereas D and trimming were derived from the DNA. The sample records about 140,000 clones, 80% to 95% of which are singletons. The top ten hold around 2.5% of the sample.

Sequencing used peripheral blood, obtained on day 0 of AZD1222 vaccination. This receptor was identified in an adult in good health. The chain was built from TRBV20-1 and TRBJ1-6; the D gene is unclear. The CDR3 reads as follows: CSASSRGDPLGSPLHF. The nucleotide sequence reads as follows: TGCAGTGCTAGTTCTCGGGGAGACCCATTGGGTTCACCCCTCCACTTT.